This TCR beta chain derives from a study of cytomegalovirus exposure and HLA in healthy donors. V shed 5 bases and J 8 bases; nucleotides not matched to a gene: 8. The CDR3 has 14 residues. Germline V gene lookup returns CDR1 MNHEY and CDR2 SVGAGI. Generated by immunoSEQ multiplex PCR, the TCRdb table keeps only in-frame clones and is missing some. The sample has some 180,000 clones; about nine tenths are singletons. Sequenced sample: PBMCs. This rearrangement joins TRBV6-5 to TRBJ1-4; 7 positions match TRBD1. This receptor was obtained from a man aged 30-40 years in good health and CMV-seropositive. CDR3 in DNA: TGTGCCAGCAGTCGACAGGGATTTGAAGAAAAACTGTTTTTT. As protein: CASSRQGFEEKLFF.